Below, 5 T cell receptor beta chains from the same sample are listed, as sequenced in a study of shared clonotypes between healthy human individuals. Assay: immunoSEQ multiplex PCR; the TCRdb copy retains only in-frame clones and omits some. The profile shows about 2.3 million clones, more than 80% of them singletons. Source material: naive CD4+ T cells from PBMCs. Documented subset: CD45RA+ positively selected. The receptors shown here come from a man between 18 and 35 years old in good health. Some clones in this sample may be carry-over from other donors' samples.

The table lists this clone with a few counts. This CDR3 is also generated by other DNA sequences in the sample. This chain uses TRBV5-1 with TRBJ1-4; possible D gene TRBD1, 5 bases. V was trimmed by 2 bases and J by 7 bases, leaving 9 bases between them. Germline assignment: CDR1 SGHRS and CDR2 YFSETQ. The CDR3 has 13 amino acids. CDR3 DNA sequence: TGCGCCAGCAGCTTCGCCGGGGGTGAAAAACTGTTTTTT. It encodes CASSFAGGEKLFF.

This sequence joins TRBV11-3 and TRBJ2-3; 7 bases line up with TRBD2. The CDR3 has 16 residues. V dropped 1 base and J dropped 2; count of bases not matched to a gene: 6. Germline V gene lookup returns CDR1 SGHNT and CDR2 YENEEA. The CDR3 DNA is TGTGCCAGCAGCTTAGGTTTCGGGACTACCACAGATACGCAGTATTTT. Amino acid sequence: CASSLGFGTTTDTQYF.

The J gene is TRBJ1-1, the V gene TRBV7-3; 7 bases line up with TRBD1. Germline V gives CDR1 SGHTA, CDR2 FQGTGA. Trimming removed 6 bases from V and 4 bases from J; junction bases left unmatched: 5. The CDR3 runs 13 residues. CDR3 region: CASRRQGGTEAFF. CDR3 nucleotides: TGTGCCAGCAGGAGACAGGGAGGCACTGAAGCTTTCTTT.

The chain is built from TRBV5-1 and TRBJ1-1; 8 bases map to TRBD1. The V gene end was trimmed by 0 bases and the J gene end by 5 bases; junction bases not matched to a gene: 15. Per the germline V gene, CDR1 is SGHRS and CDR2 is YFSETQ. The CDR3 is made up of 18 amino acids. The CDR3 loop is CASSLEGQQGAGGTEAFF. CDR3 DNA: TGCGCCAGCAGCTTGGAGGGGCAGCAGGGGGCTGGCGGGACTGAAGCTTTCTTT.

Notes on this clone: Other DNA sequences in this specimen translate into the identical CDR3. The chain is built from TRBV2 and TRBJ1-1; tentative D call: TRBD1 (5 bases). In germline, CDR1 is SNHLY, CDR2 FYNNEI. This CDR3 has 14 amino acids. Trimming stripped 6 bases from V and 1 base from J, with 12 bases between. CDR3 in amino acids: CASRPGQGNTEAFF. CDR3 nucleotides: TGTGCCAGCAGACCCGGTCAGGGGAACACTGAAGCTTTCTTT.